This TCR beta chain was recorded in a study of T cells in localized non-small cell lung cancer. A single count supports this clone. The antigen remains undetermined. Trimming took 5 bases from V and 3 from J, leaving 8 bases between them. CDR3 size: 13 residues. From germline, CDR1 is SGHTA and CDR2 FQGNSA. General observations from the study: Only one tumor region went through sequencing, so heterogeneity may still be there. Peak T cell clonality was found in uninvolved adjacent lung, exceeding tumor.

This table comes from immunoSEQ multiplex PCR, and its TCRdb copy is limited to in-frame clones, with some not included. The sample holds tens of thousands of clones, approximately 90% seen once. This sequence originates from a man aged 40 to 75 with stage II lung adenocarcinoma. The source material was PBMCs, sampled before any cancer treatment. V is TRBV7-2 and J is TRBJ1-5; D gene unclear. The CDR3 protein is CASSLSVNQPQHF. In nucleotides, the CDR3 is TGTGCCAGCAGCCTCTCAGTCAATCAGCCCCAGCATTTT.